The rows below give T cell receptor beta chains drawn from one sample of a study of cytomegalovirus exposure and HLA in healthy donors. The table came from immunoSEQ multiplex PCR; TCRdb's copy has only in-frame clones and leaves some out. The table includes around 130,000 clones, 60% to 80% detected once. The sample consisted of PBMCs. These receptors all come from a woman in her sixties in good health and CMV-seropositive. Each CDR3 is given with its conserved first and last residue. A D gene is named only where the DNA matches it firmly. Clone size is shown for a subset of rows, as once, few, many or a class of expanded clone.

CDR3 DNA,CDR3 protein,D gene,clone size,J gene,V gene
TGTGCCAGCAGCACGGACAGGGGAACCTTGTTCGGGGCCAACGTCCTGACTTTC,CASSTDRGTLFGANVLTF,TRBD1,NA,TRBJ2-6,TRBV5-6
TGTGCCACCCAGACAGGGGCGTCGGATACGCAGTATTTT,CATQTGASDTQYF,TRBD1,NA,TRBJ2-3,TRBV6-1
TGCAGCGTTAAGGGACAGGGGGATATCGAGCAGTACTTC,CSVKGQGDIEQYF,TRBD1,NA,TRBJ2-7,TRBV29-1
TGTGCCAGCAGGTCGGGACACTCCTACAATGAGCAGTTCTTC,CASRSGHSYNEQFF,NA,few,TRBJ2-1,TRBV6-5
TGTGCCAGTAGTATAGAATGGGAGGGGCGGGCGAACACTGAAGCTTTCTTT,CASSIEWEGRANTEAFF,NA,NA,TRBJ1-1,TRBV19
TGCGCCAGCAGCTTAGGACAGGTAGAACGGTCACCCCTCCACTTT,CASSLGQVERSPLHF,TRBD1,NA,TRBJ1-6,TRBV5-1
TGCGCCAGCAGCTTGTACGGGTCCAGCAATCAGCCCCAGCATTTT,CASSLYGSSNQPQHF,NA,NA,TRBJ1-5,TRBV5-1
TGTGCCAGCGGGACTAGCGGGGGGGCCTACGAGCAGTACTTC,CASGTSGGAYEQYF,TRBD2,NA,TRBJ2-7,TRBV28
TGTGCCAGCAGCCAAAGCGGCTACGAGCAGTACTTC,CASSQSGYEQYF,NA,once,TRBJ2-7,TRBV6-5
TGTGCCAGCAGCCAAGCGATAGCGGCGACCTACGAGCAGTACTTC,CASSQAIAATYEQYF,NA,NA,TRBJ2-7,TRBV4-2
TGTGCCAGCAGACTACAGGGTAACACTGAAGCTTTCTTT,CASRLQGNTEAFF,NA,NA,TRBJ1-1,TRBV6-1
TGTGCCAGCAGTGGGGGGGATCTCTCTGGAAACACCATATATTTT,CASSGGDLSGNTIYF,NA,few,TRBJ1-3,TRBV2
TGTGCCAGCAGCTTAGCTGGGGCCGTCAGCAATGAGCAGTTCTTC,CASSLAGAVSNEQFF,NA,NA,TRBJ2-1,TRBV11-2
TGTGCCAGCAGCGCCGAAGGGGGTTTGGGTACGAATCAGCCCCAGCATTTT,CASSAEGGLGTNQPQHF,NA,NA,TRBJ1-5,TRBV11-2
TGTGCCAGCAGTTACTGGGGACAGGGGACCTACGAGCAGTACTTC,CASSYWGQGTYEQYF,TRBD1,NA,TRBJ2-7,TRBV6-6
TGTGCCAGCAGTCCCGGGACATTTGGAAACACCATATATTTT,CASSPGTFGNTIYF,NA,NA,TRBJ1-3,TRBV9
TGTGCCAGCAGCTCACTGAGAGCCTACGAGCAGTACTTC,CASSSLRAYEQYF,NA,NA,TRBJ2-7,TRBV7-2
TGTGCCACCCCGGGGGGCCCTAGGGATGGCTACACCTTC,CATPGGPRDGYTF,NA,NA,TRBJ1-2,TRBV19
TGTGCCAGCAGCTTAGGTGGGGGGGCCTACGGGCAGTACTTC,CASSLGGGAYGQYF,NA,NA,TRBJ2-7,TRBV7-3
TGTGCCAGCTCATCGGGGGGGGCGAATGGAAACACCATATATTTT,CASSSGGANGNTIYF,NA,few,TRBJ1-3,TRBV6-5
TGTGCCAGCAGCCCGACGGCGGGACGGGACTCCTACAATGAGCAGTTCTTC,CASSPTAGRDSYNEQFF,NA,NA,TRBJ2-1,TRBV25-1
TGTGCCAGCAGACCAACGACAATCCAAGAGACCCAGTACTTC,CASRPTTIQETQYF,NA,NA,TRBJ2-5,TRBV6-1
TGCGCCAGCAGCCTGGGGGCGGTATCCTACGAGCAGTACTTC,CASSLGAVSYEQYF,NA,NA,TRBJ2-7,TRBV4-1
TGTGCCAGCAGCGTAAATCCACAGCTAAATTCACCCCTCCACTTT,CASSVNPQLNSPLHF,NA,NA,TRBJ1-6,TRBV7-2
TGCAGCGTTGGGGGAGGGGGTCCCTACGAGCAGTACTTC,CSVGGGGPYEQYF,NA,NA,TRBJ2-7,TRBV29-1
TGTGCCAGCAGCTTAGAACCGGGACAGGGTAGAGAAAAACTGTTTTTT,CASSLEPGQGREKLFF,TRBD1,NA,TRBJ1-4,TRBV7-6
TGTGCCAGCAGCTCGGAAAGGACGCGGGGCAATGAGCAGTTCTTC,CASSSERTRGNEQFF,NA,NA,TRBJ2-1,TRBV7-9
TGTGCCAGCAGCTTAGAAGGGGACAGGCTTAATTCACCCCTCCACTTT,CASSLEGDRLNSPLHF,TRBD1,few,TRBJ1-6,TRBV7-9
TGTGCCAGCAGCCTGGACAGGGGTGACTCAGATACGCAGTATTTT,CASSLDRGDSDTQYF,TRBD1,NA,TRBJ2-3,TRBV2
TGCAGCGCTCACCAGGGGGCTGGGGAAAAACTGTTTTTT,CSAHQGAGEKLFF,TRBD1,NA,TRBJ1-4,TRBV29-1
TGTGCCAGCAGTTACTCGGGACAGGGGAAGGGCTACGAGCAGTACTTC,CASSYSGQGKGYEQYF,TRBD1,NA,TRBJ2-7,TRBV6-5
TGTGCCAGCAGTGCGGTGTCTGGAAACACCATATATTTT,CASSAVSGNTIYF,NA,few,TRBJ1-3,TRBV25-1
TGTGCCATCAGTGAGGGGAGCGGGGAAAATTCACCCCTCCACTTT,CAISEGSGENSPLHF,NA,few,TRBJ1-6,TRBV10-3
TGCGCCAGCACCCCCACAGTACCTGGAAACACCATATATTTT,CASTPTVPGNTIYF,NA,NA,TRBJ1-3,TRBV5-1
TGCGCCAGCAGCTCGGACAGACTAGATACGCAGTATTTT,CASSSDRLDTQYF,NA,NA,TRBJ2-3,TRBV5-1
TGTGCCAGCAGCTTAGTTCGGACAGGGGCCCCCTACGAGCAGTACTTC,CASSLVRTGAPYEQYF,TRBD1,once,TRBJ2-7,TRBV7-9
TGCGCCAGCAGCTTGGTAACAGGGGGCATGAACACTGAAGCTTTCTTT,CASSLVTGGMNTEAFF,TRBD1,NA,TRBJ1-1,TRBV5-1
TGTGCCACCAGCGTACCCGAAGGGGGTACGAGCAATCAGCCCCAGCATTTT,CATSVPEGGTSNQPQHF,NA,NA,TRBJ1-5,TRBV15
TGCGCCAGCAGCACCCCGGGACAGGGGGCCGGAGACTATGGCTACACCTTC,CASSTPGQGAGDYGYTF,TRBD1,NA,TRBJ1-2,TRBV5-1
TGTGCCAGCAGTGTAGTGGGACAGGGCTCCTACAATGAGCAGTTCTTC,CASSVVGQGSYNEQFF,TRBD1,NA,TRBJ2-1,TRBV2
TGTGCCAGCAGCTTACACCAGGGTCCCAATCAGCCCCAGCATTTT,CASSLHQGPNQPQHF,NA,NA,TRBJ1-5,TRBV7-8
TGTGCCAGCAGCTTAGCTCAGGGGTCCACTGAAGCTTTCTTT,CASSLAQGSTEAFF,NA,NA,TRBJ1-1,TRBV7-8
TGTGCCAGCAGTTTTTTACCGGGACAGGGCTACAATGAGCAGTTCTTC,CASSFLPGQGYNEQFF,TRBD1,NA,TRBJ2-1,TRBV27
TGTGCCAGCAGGGTTACAGGGGGCTTTACTGAAGCTTTCTTT,CASRVTGGFTEAFF,TRBD1,NA,TRBJ1-1,TRBV27
TGCGCCAGCAGCCAAGATGCAGTTGGACAGGCGATCTATGGCTACACCTTC,CASSQDAVGQAIYGYTF,TRBD1,many,TRBJ1-2,TRBV4-1